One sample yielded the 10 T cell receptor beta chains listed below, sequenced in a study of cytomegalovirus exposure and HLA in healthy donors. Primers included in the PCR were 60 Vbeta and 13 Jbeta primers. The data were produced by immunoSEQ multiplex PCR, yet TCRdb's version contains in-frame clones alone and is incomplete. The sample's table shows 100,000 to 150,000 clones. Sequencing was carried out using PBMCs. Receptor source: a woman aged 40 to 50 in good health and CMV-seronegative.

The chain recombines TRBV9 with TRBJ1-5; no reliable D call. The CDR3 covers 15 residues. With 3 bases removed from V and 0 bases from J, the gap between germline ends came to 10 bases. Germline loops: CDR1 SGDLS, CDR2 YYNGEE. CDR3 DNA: TGTGCCAGCAGCGCCTCGGGTCTTAGCAATCAGCCCCAGCATTTT. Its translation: CASSASGLSNQPQHF.

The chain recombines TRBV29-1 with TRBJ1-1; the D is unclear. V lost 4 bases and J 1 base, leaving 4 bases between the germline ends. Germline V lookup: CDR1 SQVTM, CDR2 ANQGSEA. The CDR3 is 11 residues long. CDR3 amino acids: CSVGRNTEAFF. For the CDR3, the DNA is TGCAGCGTTGGCAGGAACACTGAAGCTTTCTTT.

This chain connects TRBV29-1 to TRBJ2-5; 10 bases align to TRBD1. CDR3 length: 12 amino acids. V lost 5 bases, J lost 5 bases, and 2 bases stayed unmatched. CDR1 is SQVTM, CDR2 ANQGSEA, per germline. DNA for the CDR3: TGCAGCGTTCGACAGGGGGCTGAGACCCAGTACTTC. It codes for CSVRQGAETQYF.

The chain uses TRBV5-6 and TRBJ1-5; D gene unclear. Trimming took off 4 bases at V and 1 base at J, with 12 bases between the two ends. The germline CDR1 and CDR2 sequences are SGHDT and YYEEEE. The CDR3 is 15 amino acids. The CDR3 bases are TGTGCCAGCAGCCCCTGGGGAGCGAGCAATCAGCCCCAGCATTTT. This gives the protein CASSPWGASNQPQHF.

CDR3 in amino acids: CASSFKPGQPNEKLFF. DNA of the CDR3: TGTGCCAGCAGCTTTAAACCGGGACAGCCTAATGAAAAACTGTTTTTT. The rearrangement uses TRBV5-4 and TRBJ1-4, with 7 positions matching TRBD1. There are 16 residues in the CDR3. The V and J ends lost 2 bases and 3 bases, in that order; junction bases with no gene match: 7. Germline V gene lookup returns CDR1 SGHNT and CDR2 YYREEE (reference sequence).

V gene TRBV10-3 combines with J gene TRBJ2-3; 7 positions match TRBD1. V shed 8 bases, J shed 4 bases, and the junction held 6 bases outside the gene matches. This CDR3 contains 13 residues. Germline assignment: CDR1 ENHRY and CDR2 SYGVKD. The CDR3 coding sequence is TGTGCCATCCGCAGGGGGAGACCAGATACGCAGTATTTT. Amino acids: CAIRRGRPDTQYF.

This CDR3 is CASSSGQRYGYTF. The CDR3 DNA is TGTGCCAGCAGTTCCGGACAACGCTATGGCTACACCTTC. This sequence joins TRBV28 and TRBJ1-2; D might be TRBD1 (5 bases). CDR3 size: 13 residues. Trimming shortened V by 4 bases and J by 4 bases, and 10 bases separated the two germline ends. Looked up from germline, CDR1 is MDHEN and CDR2 is SYDVKM.

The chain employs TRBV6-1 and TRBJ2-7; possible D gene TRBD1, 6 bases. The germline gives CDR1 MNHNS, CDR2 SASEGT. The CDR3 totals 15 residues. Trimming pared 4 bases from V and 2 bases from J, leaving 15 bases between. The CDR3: CASSGLRDTTYEQYF. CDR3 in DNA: TGTGCCAGCAGTGGCCTCCGGGACACCACCTACGAGCAGTACTTC.

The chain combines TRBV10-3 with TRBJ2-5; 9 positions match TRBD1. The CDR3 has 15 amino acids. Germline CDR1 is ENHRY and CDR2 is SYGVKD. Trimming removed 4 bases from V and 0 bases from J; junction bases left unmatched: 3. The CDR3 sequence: CAISAGTGNQETQYF. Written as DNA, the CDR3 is TGTGCCATCAGTGCGGGGACAGGGAACCAAGAGACCCAGTACTTC.

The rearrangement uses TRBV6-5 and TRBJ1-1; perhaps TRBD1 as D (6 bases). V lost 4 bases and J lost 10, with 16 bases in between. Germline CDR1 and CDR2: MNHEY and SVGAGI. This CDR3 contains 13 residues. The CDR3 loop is CASSSFNRDPAFF. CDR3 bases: TGTGCCAGCAGTTCCTTTAACAGGGACCCAGCTTTCTTT.